A selection of T cell receptor beta chains follows, all from one sample in a study of blood T cell repertoires in COVID-19. TCRdb's table, derived via immunoSEQ multiplex PCR, lists solely in-frame clones and lacks some. This table holds around 99,000 clones, more than 65% found once. Sample: peripheral blood. All receptors derive from a woman aged 80 or over with active or convalescent COVID-19. CDR3s include the opening cysteine and the closing phenylalanine or tryptophan. The D gene is left open where the match is weak. Only part of the rows carry a size: once, few, many, or a class if the clone is expanded.

v_call	j_call	d_call	clone_size	cdr3_aa	cdr3_nt
TRBV6-5	TRBJ1-5	NA	NA	CASRNYWAANQPQHF	TGTGCCAGCAGAAATTACTGGGCAGCCAATCAGCCCCAGCATTTT
TRBV2	TRBJ2-5	TRBD1	NA	CATDRGWQETQYF	TGTGCCACGGACAGGGGGTGGCAAGAGACCCAGTACTTC
TRBV3-1/TRBV3-2	TRBJ2-2	TRBD1	NA	CASSLTPGQTNTGELFF	TGTGCCAGCAGCCTGACACCGGGACAGACGAACACCGGGGAGCTGTTTTTT
TRBV14	TRBJ2-6	NA	NA	CASSPLKGRGSGANVLTF	TGTGCCAGCAGCCCACTCAAAGGAAGGGGCTCTGGGGCCAACGTCCTGACTTTC
TRBV10-3	TRBJ2-7	NA	NA	CAIKTSYEQYF	TGTGCCATCAAAACTTCCTACGAGCAGTACTTC
TRBV19	TRBJ2-5	NA	NA	CASTQDPGETQYF	TGTGCCAGTACACAGGACCCCGGGGAGACCCAGTACTTC
TRBV5-1	TRBJ1-6	NA	NA	CASSYTLSSYNSPLHF	TGCGCCAGCAGCTATACCTTGAGCTCCTATAATTCACCCCTCCACTTT
TRBV18	TRBJ1-3	NA	NA	CASSPEIPPGNTIYF	TGTGCCAGCTCACCAGAGATCCCTCCCGGAAACACCATATATTTT
TRBV9	TRBJ2-2	TRBD1	once	CASSGSGTGVRELFF	TGTGCCAGCAGCGGCTCCGGGACAGGGGTACGGGAGCTGTTTTTT
TRBV5-6	TRBJ1-6	NA	NA	CASSRSTGSLNSPLHF	TGTGCCAGCAGCCGGAGTACAGGGTCCCTTAATTCACCCCTCCACTTT
TRBV5-1	TRBJ2-1	TRBD2	NA	CASSPGLAGVVEQFF	TGCGCCAGCAGTCCCGGACTAGCGGGAGTCGTTGAGCAGTTCTTC
TRBV19	TRBJ1-4	TRBD1	NA	CASSIRDSNEKLFF	TGTGCCAGTAGTATCCGGGACAGTAATGAAAAACTGTTTTTT
TRBV19	TRBJ2-4	NA	NA	CASSIDLPGVAKNIQYF	TGTGCCAGTAGTATAGATCTTCCAGGGGTAGCCAAAAACATTCAGTACTTC
TRBV3-1/TRBV3-2	TRBJ2-7	TRBD1	NA	CASSRDRGRREQYF	TGTGCCAGCAGCCGAGACAGGGGTAGACGCGAGCAGTACTTC
TRBV23-1	TRBJ1-2	NA	NA	CASSQPFSTGTNYGYTF	TGCGCCAGCAGTCAGCCATTCTCTACAGGGACAAACTATGGCTACACCTTC
TRBV18	TRBJ2-3	NA	NA	CASSRGHSDTDTQYF	TGTGCCAGCTCACGCGGCCACTCAGACACAGATACGCAGTATTTT
TRBV19	TRBJ1-4	TRBD1	NA	CASPGVERTGGNEKLFF	TGTGCCAGTCCAGGGGTAGAAAGGACAGGGGGTAATGAAAAACTGTTTTTT
TRBV7-8	TRBJ2-1	TRBD2	NA	CASSLSLAGEWNEQFF	TGTGCCAGCAGCTTGTCGCTAGCGGGAGAGTGGAATGAGCAGTTCTTC
TRBV6-5	TRBJ1-4	NA	NA	CASSQKRGGLAVF	TGTGCCAGCAGTCAAAAGAGGGGAGGCTTGGCTGTTTTT